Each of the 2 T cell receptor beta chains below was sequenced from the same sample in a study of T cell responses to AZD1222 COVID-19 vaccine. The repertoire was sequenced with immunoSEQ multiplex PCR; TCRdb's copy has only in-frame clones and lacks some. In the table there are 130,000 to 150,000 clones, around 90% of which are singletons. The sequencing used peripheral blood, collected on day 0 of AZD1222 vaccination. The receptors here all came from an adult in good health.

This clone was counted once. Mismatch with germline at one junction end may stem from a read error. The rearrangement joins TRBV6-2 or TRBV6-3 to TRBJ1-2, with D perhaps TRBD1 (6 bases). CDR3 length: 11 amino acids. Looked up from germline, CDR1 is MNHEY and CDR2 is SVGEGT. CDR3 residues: CASSAWDTHTF. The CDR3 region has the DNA TGTGCCAGCAGTGCGTGGGACACCCACACTTTC.

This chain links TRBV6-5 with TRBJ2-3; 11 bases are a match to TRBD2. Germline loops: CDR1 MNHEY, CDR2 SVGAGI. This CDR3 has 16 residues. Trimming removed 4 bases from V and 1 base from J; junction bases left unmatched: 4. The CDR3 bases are TGTGCCAGCAGTTCCGGGACTAGCGGTCGCACAGATACGCAGTATTTT. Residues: CASSSGTSGRTDTQYF.